The sequence of this TCR beta chain was determined in a study of OX40 agonist ivuxolimab in advanced cancers. Study summary: Mean age around 60 years, range about 20 to 90; nearly 85% male. Overall study results and limits: At 0.1 to 3.0 mg/kg and by week 6, CD4+ and CD8+ T cells in the blood had expanded clonally. Compared with CD4+, CD8+ T cells on average had more expanded clones.

The CDR3 runs to 13 residues. V was clipped by 5 bases and J by 5 bases; unmatched bases: 4. CDR1 is MNHNY, CDR2 SVGAGI, per germline (reference sequence). TCRdb's table, derived via immunoSEQ multiplex PCR, lists solely in-frame clones and lacks some. The profile covers tens of thousands of clones, with about 82% appearing a single time and around 1.8% taken by the ten largest. Worth noting for this clone: The antigen is unknown.

Here the sequenced sample was CD4+ or CD8+ T cells sorted from blood, taken in a trial of the OX40 agonist ivuxolimab. The origin of this receptor is an adult with an advanced solid tumor such as melanoma, head and neck, liver or kidney cancer. The rearrangement joins TRBV6-6 to TRBJ2-7; 9 bases fit TRBD1. CDR3 in DNA: TGTGCCAGCAGTCGGACAGGGGTCCACGAGCAGTACTTC. This translates into CASSRTGVHEQYF.